A single sample gave rise to the 16 T cell receptor beta chains below, sequenced in a study of spatial heterogeneity in lung cancer. Study outcomes and limitations: It was found that expanded intratumoral alpha and beta TCR counts tracked tumor mutation counts.

TCRdb reprocessed the 5' RACE reads via MiXCR and lists one record per CDR3 protein. Here the sample spans some 6,700 distinct CDR3 sequences, roughly 13% being singletons. Indicated time point: sample taken at primary tumor resection. The antigens these receptors bind are not known. The source was lung tumor tissue, collected at surgery. The origin of the receptors is a male donor with early-stage non-small cell lung cancer.

This clonotype is deemed medium-sized. This chain joins TRBV19 and TRBJ2-1; unclear D gene. V gave up 0 bases and J gave up 2 bases, with 8 bases separating them. This CDR3 region has 15 residues. Germline CDR1 is LNHDA and CDR2 is SQIVND (reference sequence). In nucleotides, the CDR3 is TGTGCCAGTAGTATAGAATCCAGGACCTACAATGAGCAGTTCTTC. Translating gives CASSIESRTYNEQFF.

The V call is TRBV6-4, the J call TRBJ1-5, with D unresolved. CDR1 is MRHNA and CDR2 is SNTAGT in the germline V gene. CDR3 size: 11 residues. The ends were cut back, 8 bases at V and 9 bases at J, with 11 bases in the middle. The CDR3 loop reads CASSPPRPQHF. Here the CDR3 DNA reads TGTGCCAGCTCTCCGCCCAGGCCCCAGCATTTT.

This clonotype was recorded at least ten times. The chain joins TRBV24-1 to TRBJ1-1, with TRBD1 as a possible D gene (5 bases). The germline V and J ends were trimmed by 7 bases and 1 base, with 21 bases remaining between them. The CDR3 covers 17 residues. Germline assignment: CDR1 KGHDR and CDR2 SFDVKD. CDR3 amino acids: CATRRGTGGAQNTEAFF. CDR3 nucleotides: TGTGCCACCAGAAGGGGAACGGGGGGAGCACAGAACACTGAAGCTTTCTTT.

This clonotype appeared a few times. The DNA for the CDR3 is TGCAGTGCTAGAAACTATGGCTACACCTTC. It is translated as CSARNYGYTF. The gene calls are TRBV20-1 and TRBJ1-2; D is ambiguous. CDR3 length: 10 residues. CDR1 and CDR2 from the germline V gene are DFQATT and SNEGSKA (reference sequence). Trimming removed 2 bases from V and 2 bases from J, with 0 bases in between.

This clonotype was detected only a few times. This chain connects TRBV24-1 to TRBJ2-1; TRBD1 matches 7 bases. Germline CDR1 KGHDR, CDR2 SFDVKD. The ends lost 3 bases at V and 9 bases at J; junction bases unmatched: 7. The CDR3 has 14 amino acids. The CDR3, as DNA: TGTGCCACCAGTGATGGGGGACAGATAACTGAGCAGTTCTTC. This sequence encodes CATSDGGQITEQFF.

In its sample, this clonotype ranks as medium-sized. V is TRBV29-1 and J is TRBJ1-1, with no clear D. From germline, CDR1 is SQVTM and CDR2 ANQGSEA. The CDR3 is 13 amino acids. CDR3 sequence: CSLWAGGNTEAFF. CDR3 bases: TGCAGTCTTTGGGCGGGTGGGAACACTGAAGCTTTCTTT. The full variable domain, in which reference TRBV29-1 and TRBJ1-1 provide the parts outside the CDR3, is SAVISQKPSRDICQRGTSLTIQCQVDSQVTMMFWYRQQPGQSLTLIATANQGSEATYESGFVIDKFPISRPNLTFSTLTVSNMSPEDSSIYLCSLWAGGNTEAFFGQGTRLTVV.

V and J are TRBV30 and TRBJ2-6, with D uncertain. Trimming cost V 7 bases and J 0 bases, with 10 bases left between them. CDR1 is GTSNPN and CDR2 is SVGIG in the germline V gene (reference sequence). This CDR3 contains 14 residues. The CDR3 sequence is CAFPWVSGANVLTF. The CDR3 DNA reads TGTGCCTTCCCTTGGGTCTCTGGGGCCAACGTCCTGACTTTC.

By frequency in the sample, this clonotype is medium-sized. This chain connects TRBV5-4 to TRBJ1-2; D remains ambiguous. The CDR3 has 15 residues. The germline V and J ends were trimmed by 0 bases and 3 bases, with 12 bases remaining between them. The germline CDR1 and CDR2 sequences are SGHNT and YYREEE (reference sequence). CDR3 DNA sequence: TGTGCCAGCAGCTTGGGTCTGTCAGGAGACTATGGCTACACCTTC. Translating it yields CASSLGLSGDYGYTF.

This clonotype was found many times. The chain joins TRBV3-1 to TRBJ1-1; D not certain. The CDR3 totals 13 residues. The germline V gene encodes CDR1 LGHDT and CDR2 YNNKEL (reference sequence). Deletions cut 2 bases from V and 8 bases from J, with 12 bases between. The CDR3 here is CASSQRVSIEAFF. CDR3 bases: TGTGCCAGCAGCCAAAGAGTTTCCATCGAAGCTTTCTTT.

This clonotype was counted at least ten times. The rearrangement joins TRBV10-3 to TRBJ1-4; D ambiguous. V lost 4 bases and J lost 5, with 8 bases in between. In germline, CDR1 is ENHRY, CDR2 SYGVKD. This CDR3 has 13 residues. This CDR3 reads CAISAAANEKLFF. CDR3 bases: TGTGCCATCAGTGCGGCAGCGAATGAAAAACTGTTTTTT.

This clonotype was counted only a few times. This chain uses TRBV21-1 with TRBJ2-3; TRBD1 is taken as the D call from the table, unchecked against the DNA. TRBV21-1 has pseudogene status. This CDR3 contains 15 residues. The CDR3 DNA follows: TGTGCCAGCCCCATGGGTCTACGCCCTGCAGATACGCAGTATTTT. The encoded protein is CASPMGLRPADTQYF.

This clonotype appeared many times. The rearrangement joins TRBV6-6 to TRBJ1-2, with D possibly being TRBD1 (5 bases). The V gene's germline CDR1 is MNHNY and CDR2 SVGAGI (reference sequence). The CDR3 sequence is 13 residues long. Trimming removed 2 bases at V and 8 bases at J, with 12 bases between. CDR3: CASSYGGGVGYTF. CDR3 DNA sequence: TGTGCCAGCAGTTACGGGGGAGGTGTGGGCTACACCTTC.

In this sample, this clonotype turned up many times. V and J are TRBV24-1 and TRBJ2-1; TRBD2 aligns across 13 bases. Unmatched junction bases numbered 7, after V lost 3 bases and J lost 9 bases. The CDR3 is 16 amino acids. Germline V gene sequence: CDR1 KGHDR, CDR2 SFDVKD. CDR3 bases: TGTGCCACCAGTGATATTGGGACTAGCGGGAAGGGTGAGCAGTTCTTC. Its translation is CATSDIGTSGKGEQFF.

This clonotype was seen repeatedly, ten times or more. V and J are TRBV5-4 and TRBJ1-4; D is perhaps TRBD1 (6 bases). Germline V gene sequence: CDR1 SGHNT, CDR2 YYREEE (reference sequence). With 1 base removed from V and 7 bases from J, the gap between germline ends came to 11 bases. This CDR3 is 14 amino acids long. The CDR3 sequence: CASSLTGTSEKLFF. The CDR3 DNA reads as TGTGCCAGCAGCTTGACCGGGACATCTGAAAAACTGTTTTTT. Based on the CDR3 plus reference TRBV5-4 and TRBJ1-4, the full variable domain is ETGVTQSPTHLIKTRGQQVTLRCSSQSGHNTVSWYQQALGQGPQFIFQYYREEENGRGNFPPRFSGLQFPNYSSELNVNALELDDSALYLCASSLTGTSEKLFFGSGTQLSVL.

By share of the sample, this clonotype is medium-sized. V is TRBV29-1 and J is TRBJ1-2; D not certain. CDR3 length equals 10 residues. CDR1 and CDR2 (germline): SQVTM, ANQGSEA. V lost 5 bases and J lost 6, with 7 bases in between. The CDR3 loop is CSVPEDGYTF. The CDR3 DNA reads as TGCAGCGTTCCCGAGGATGGCTACACCTTC. The entire variable domain, with the rest obtained from reference TRBV29-1 and TRBJ1-2, is as follows: SAVISQKPSRDICQRGTSLTIQCQVDSQVTMMFWYRQQPGQSLTLIATANQGSEATYESGFVIDKFPISRPNLTFSTLTVSNMSPEDSSIYLCSVPEDGYTFGSGTRLTVV.

Ten or more counts support this clonotype. The CDR3 loop reads CASNPQGMAFF. The CDR3 DNA follows: TGTGCCAGCAATCCACAGGGGATGGCTTTCTTT. The V and J genes are TRBV6-1 and TRBJ1-1; 7 nucleotides align to TRBD1. J gave up 11 bases and V 7 bases, and 7 bases lay outside the gene matches. The CDR3 runs 11 residues. CDR1 and CDR2 (germline): MNHNS, SASEGT.